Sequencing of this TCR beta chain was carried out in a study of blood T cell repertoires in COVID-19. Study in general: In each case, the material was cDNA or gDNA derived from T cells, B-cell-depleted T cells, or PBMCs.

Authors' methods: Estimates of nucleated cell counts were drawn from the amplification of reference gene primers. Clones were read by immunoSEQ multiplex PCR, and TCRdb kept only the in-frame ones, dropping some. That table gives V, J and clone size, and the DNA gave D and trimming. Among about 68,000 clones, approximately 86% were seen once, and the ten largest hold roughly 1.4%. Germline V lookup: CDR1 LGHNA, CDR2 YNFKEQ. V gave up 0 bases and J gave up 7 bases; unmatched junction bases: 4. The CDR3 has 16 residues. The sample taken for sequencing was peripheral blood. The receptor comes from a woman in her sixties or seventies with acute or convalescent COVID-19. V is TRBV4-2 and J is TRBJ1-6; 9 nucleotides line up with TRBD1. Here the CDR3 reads CASSQETGGRNSPLHF. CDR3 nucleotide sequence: TGTGCCAGCAGCCAAGAAACAGGGGGCAGGAATTCACCCCTCCACTTT.